Described below is a single TCR beta chain sequence and its context. What it recognizes is unknown. This entry comes from a study of early T cells in non-severe SARS-CoV-2 infection. Across the study: Sequenced bulk RNA came from whole blood that was unsorted, and chains were unpaired.

General study findings and limits: A preference for anti-spike CD8 responses marked VDJdb matching, which missed private and CD4 specificities.

The CDR3 runs 15 residues. Germline assignment: CDR1 SGHAT and CDR2 FQNNGV. Losses at the gene ends were 5 bases for V and 1 base for J; bases not matched to a gene: 7. Each single cDNA molecule received a unique molecular identifier. TCRdb re-called the 5' RACE reads with MiXCR, one entry per CDR3 protein. Here the sample spans some 50,000 distinct CDR3 sequences, about a tenth being singletons. The sequencing input was whole blood. This sequence was found in an adult who was a healthcare worker with PCR-confirmed SARS-CoV-2 infection or an uninfected control (not recorded which). This chain joins TRBV11-2 and TRBJ2-7; 8 positions match TRBD1. The chain's CDR3 is CASSPGRGRSYEQYF. As DNA, the CDR3 is TGTGCCAGCAGCCCCGGCAGGGGGCGATCCTACGAGCAGTACTTC.